A selection of T cell receptor beta chains follows, all from one sample in a study of blood T cell repertoires in COVID-19. Profiling relied on immunoSEQ multiplex PCR, and the TCRdb table lists in-frame clones only, not all of them. The data show some 300,000 clones, about 88% seen once. Sequenced sample: peripheral blood. The receptors derive from a woman in her 70s with COVID-19, enrolled during active disease. Each CDR3 is given with its conserved first and last residue. The D gene is left open where the match is weak. Clone size is stated in some rows and not others, as once, few, many or a class when expanded.

d_gene: TRBD2; abundance: .; j_gene: TRBJ2-3; v_gene: TRBV24-1; CDR3aa: CATSDPNWTSGGPQYF; CDR3nt: TGTGCCACCAGTGATCCGAATTGGACTAGCGGGGGTCCGCAGTATTTT
d_gene: TRBD1; abundance: .; j_gene: TRBJ2-2; v_gene: TRBV5-1; CDR3aa: CATAGTGDTGELFF; CDR3nt: TGCGCCACCGCGGGGACAGGGGACACCGGGGAGCTGTTTTTT
d_gene: TRBD1; abundance: .; j_gene: TRBJ2-3; v_gene: TRBV7-3; CDR3aa: CASSQGVATDTQYF; CDR3nt: TGTGCCAGCAGTCAGGGGGTTGCCACAGATACGCAGTATTTT
d_gene: TRBD2; abundance: .; j_gene: TRBJ2-2; v_gene: TRBV3-1/TRBV3-2; CDR3aa: CASSHRRGGTGELFF; CDR3nt: TGTGCCAGCAGCCACCGGCGGGGGGGTACCGGGGAGCTGTTTTTT
d_gene: .; abundance: .; j_gene: TRBJ2-4; v_gene: TRBV30; CDR3aa: CAWSVPGDKNIQYF; CDR3nt: TGTGCCTGGAGTGTACCAGGGGACAAAAACATTCAGTACTTC
d_gene: .; abundance: .; j_gene: TRBJ1-1; v_gene: TRBV5-1; CDR3aa: CASSLARGMNTEAFF; CDR3nt: TGCGCCAGCAGCTTGGCCAGGGGCATGAACACTGAAGCTTTCTTT
d_gene: TRBD1; abundance: .; j_gene: TRBJ2-7; v_gene: TRBV10-3; CDR3aa: CALGTGGGEQYF; CDR3nt: TGTGCCCTCGGGACAGGGGGCGGCGAGCAGTACTTC
d_gene: .; abundance: .; j_gene: TRBJ2-3; v_gene: TRBV3-1/TRBV3-2; CDR3aa: CASSSYSRGAGDTQYF; CDR3nt: TGTGCCAGCAGCTCCTACAGCCGGGGGGCCGGAGATACGCAGTATTTT
d_gene: .; abundance: .; j_gene: TRBJ2-7; v_gene: TRBV27; CDR3aa: CASSLGGFYEQYF; CDR3nt: TGTGCCAGCAGTTTAGGGGGCTTCTACGAGCAGTACTTC
d_gene: TRBD1; abundance: .; j_gene: TRBJ1-2; v_gene: TRBV24-1; CDR3aa: CATSDPWTGGGYTF; CDR3nt: TGTGCCACCAGTGATCCCTGGACAGGGGGGGGCTACACCTTC
d_gene: TRBD1; abundance: .; j_gene: TRBJ1-2; v_gene: TRBV28; CDR3aa: CASRRHPGQGRDGYTF; CDR3nt: TGTGCCAGCAGACGGCATCCGGGACAGGGGAGAGATGGCTACACCTTC
d_gene: TRBD1; abundance: .; j_gene: TRBJ2-5; v_gene: TRBV3-1/TRBV3-2; CDR3aa: CASSPGQGVQETQYF; CDR3nt: TGTGCCAGCAGCCCCGGACAGGGGGTACAAGAGACCCAGTACTTC
d_gene: .; abundance: .; j_gene: TRBJ1-5; v_gene: TRBV24-1; CDR3aa: CATPKQGPHLHQPQHF; CDR3nt: TGTGCCACCCCCAAGCAGGGCCCTCACCTTCATCAGCCCCAGCATTTT
d_gene: TRBD1; abundance: .; j_gene: TRBJ1-6; v_gene: TRBV6-1; CDR3aa: CASSEDRGQGNSPLHF; CDR3nt: TGTGCCAGCAGTGAAGATAGGGGACAGGGGAATTCACCCCTCCACTTT
d_gene: TRBD1; abundance: .; j_gene: TRBJ1-1; v_gene: TRBV18; CDR3aa: CASSPNNRGHDTEAFF; CDR3nt: TGTGCCAGCTCACCGAACAACAGGGGGCACGACACTGAAGCTTTCTTT
d_gene: .; abundance: .; j_gene: TRBJ1-2; v_gene: TRBV7-9; CDR3aa: CASSLDTTNYGYTF; CDR3nt: TGTGCCAGCAGCTTAGATACAACTAACTATGGCTACACCTTC
d_gene: .; abundance: .; j_gene: TRBJ1-5; v_gene: TRBV30; CDR3aa: CAWSVQANQPQHF; CDR3nt: TGTGCCTGGAGTGTACAGGCCAATCAGCCCCAGCATTTT
d_gene: TRBD2; abundance: few; j_gene: TRBJ2-1; v_gene: TRBV27; CDR3aa: CANLLAGGYNEQFF; CDR3nt: TGTGCCAACCTACTAGCGGGGGGGTACAATGAGCAGTTCTTC
d_gene: TRBD2; abundance: .; j_gene: TRBJ2-7; v_gene: TRBV7-2; CDR3aa: CASSVTSGDDEQYF; CDR3nt: TGTGCCAGCAGCGTAACTAGCGGGGATGACGAGCAGTACTTC
d_gene: .; abundance: .; j_gene: TRBJ1-2; v_gene: TRBV28; CDR3aa: CASRGGRNGYTF; CDR3nt: TGTGCCAGCCGCGGGGGGCGAAATGGCTACACCTTC
d_gene: .; abundance: .; j_gene: TRBJ1-2; v_gene: TRBV21-1; CDR3aa: CASSSHSGRDRGGYTF; CDR3nt: TGTGCCAGCAGCTCACATTCAGGGAGGGACAGGGGTGGATACACCTTC
d_gene: .; abundance: once; j_gene: TRBJ2-3; v_gene: TRBV25-1; CDR3aa: CASRTGLGDTQYF; CDR3nt: TGTGCCAGCAGAACAGGGTTGGGGGATACGCAGTATTTT
d_gene: .; abundance: .; j_gene: TRBJ2-5; v_gene: TRBV19; CDR3aa: CASSTGLQETQYF; CDR3nt: TGTGCCAGTTCGACAGGTCTCCAAGAGACCCAGTACTTC
d_gene: TRBD2; abundance: .; j_gene: TRBJ2-1; v_gene: TRBV5-6; CDR3aa: CASSLLAGTREQFF; CDR3nt: TGTGCCAGCAGCTTGTTAGCGGGGACTAGAGAGCAGTTCTTC
d_gene: TRBD1; abundance: .; j_gene: TRBJ1-1; v_gene: TRBV19; CDR3aa: CASIPTGGLPEAFF; CDR3nt: TGTGCCAGTATTCCGACAGGGGGCCTTCCTGAAGCTTTCTTT
d_gene: .; abundance: .; j_gene: TRBJ1-1; v_gene: TRBV5-6; CDR3aa: CASSLRGTEAFF; CDR3nt: TGTGCCAGCAGCCTCAGGGGCACTGAAGCTTTCTTT
d_gene: TRBD1; abundance: .; j_gene: TRBJ1-5; v_gene: TRBV5-8; CDR3aa: CASSATGVGNQPQHF; CDR3nt: TGTGCCAGCAGCGCGACAGGGGTCGGCAATCAGCCCCAGCATTTT
d_gene: .; abundance: .; j_gene: TRBJ1-2; v_gene: TRBV5-4; CDR3aa: CASSSGVGYTF; CDR3nt: TGTGCCAGCAGCTCAGGGGTTGGCTACACCTTC
d_gene: .; abundance: .; j_gene: TRBJ1-1; v_gene: TRBV5-1; CDR3aa: CASSYLDTTNSEAFF; CDR3nt: TGCGCCAGCAGCTATTTAGACACCACGAACTCCGAAGCTTTCTTT
d_gene: TRBD2; abundance: few; j_gene: TRBJ2-2; v_gene: TRBV7-2; CDR3aa: CASSRPTSGGRGELFF; CDR3nt: TGTGCCAGCAGTCGGCCGACTAGCGGGGGGCGCGGGGAGCTGTTTTTT
d_gene: TRBD1; abundance: .; j_gene: TRBJ2-5; v_gene: TRBV10-3; CDR3aa: CAISESIQGLQTQYF; CDR3nt: TGTGCCATCAGTGAGTCGATACAGGGGTTACAGACCCAGTACTTC
d_gene: TRBD2; abundance: few; j_gene: TRBJ2-3; v_gene: TRBV2; CDR3aa: CASSPLRLAGGTSTDTQYF; CDR3nt: TGTGCCAGCAGTCCCCTAAGACTAGCGGGGGGCACTAGCACAGATACGCAGTATTTT
d_gene: .; abundance: .; j_gene: TRBJ1-2; v_gene: TRBV6-5; CDR3aa: CASSPTAGVPYGYTF; CDR3nt: TGTGCCAGCAGCCCGACTGCAGGGGTTCCCTATGGCTACACCTTC
d_gene: TRBD2; abundance: .; j_gene: TRBJ2-5; v_gene: TRBV7-8; CDR3aa: CASSPSGGEVETQYF; CDR3nt: TGTGCCAGCAGTCCTAGCGGGGGGGAGGTCGAGACCCAGTACTTC
d_gene: .; abundance: .; j_gene: TRBJ1-2; v_gene: TRBV4-3; CDR3aa: CASSQVWGGASNYGYTF; CDR3nt: TGCGCCAGCAGCCAAGTGTGGGGGGGCGCAAGTAACTATGGCTACACCTTC
d_gene: TRBD1; abundance: few; j_gene: TRBJ1-2; v_gene: TRBV5-6; CDR3aa: CASSFLDRPLDGYTF; CDR3nt: TGTGCCAGCAGCTTCTTGGACAGGCCTTTAGATGGCTACACCTTC
d_gene: TRBD1; abundance: once; j_gene: TRBJ1-5; v_gene: TRBV6-5; CDR3aa: CASRRDSVQGTQHF; CDR3nt: TGTGCCAGCAGGAGGGACAGCGTGCAAGGGACCCAGCATTTT
d_gene: .; abundance: .; j_gene: TRBJ1-1; v_gene: TRBV27; CDR3aa: CASSTWQWGDEAFF; CDR3nt: TGTGCCAGCAGTACCTGGCAATGGGGGGATGAAGCTTTCTTT